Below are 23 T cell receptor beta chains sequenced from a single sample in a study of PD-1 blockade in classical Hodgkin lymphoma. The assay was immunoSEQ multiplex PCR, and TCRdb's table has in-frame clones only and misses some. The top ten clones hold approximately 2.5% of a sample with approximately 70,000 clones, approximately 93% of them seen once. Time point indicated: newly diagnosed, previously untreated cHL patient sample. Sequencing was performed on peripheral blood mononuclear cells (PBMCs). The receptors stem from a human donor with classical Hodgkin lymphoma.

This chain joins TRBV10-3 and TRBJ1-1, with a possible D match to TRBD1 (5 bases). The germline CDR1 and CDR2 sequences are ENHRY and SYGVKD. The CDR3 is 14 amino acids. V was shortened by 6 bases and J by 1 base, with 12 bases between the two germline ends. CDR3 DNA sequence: TGTGCCATCAGGACGGGACTTACGAACACTGAAGCTTTCTTT. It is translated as CAIRTGLTNTEAFF.

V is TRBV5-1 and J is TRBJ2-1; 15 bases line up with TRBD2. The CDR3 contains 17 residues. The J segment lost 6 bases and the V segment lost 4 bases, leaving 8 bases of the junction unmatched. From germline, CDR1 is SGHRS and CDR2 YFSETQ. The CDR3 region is CASSPAGTSGRPNEQFF. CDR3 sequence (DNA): TGCGCCAGCAGCCCGGCAGGGACTAGCGGGAGGCCCAATGAGCAGTTCTTC.

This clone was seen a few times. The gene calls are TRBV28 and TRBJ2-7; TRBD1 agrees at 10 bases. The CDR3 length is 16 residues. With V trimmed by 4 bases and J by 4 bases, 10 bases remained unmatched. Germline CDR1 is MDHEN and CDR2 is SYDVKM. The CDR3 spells CASSSAGTGVSYEQYF. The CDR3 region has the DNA TGTGCCAGCAGTTCAGCCGGGACAGGGGTCTCATACGAGCAGTACTTC.

Here the CDR3 reads CASSMGRVSNRNTEAFF. In DNA, the CDR3 is TGTGCCAGTAGTATGGGTAGGGTAAGTAATCGGAACACTGAAGCTTTCTTT. The gene calls are TRBV19 and TRBJ1-1; D unclear. The CDR3 is 17 residues long. Germline CDR1 reads LNHDA; CDR2 reads SQIVND (reference sequence). V dropped 3 bases and J dropped 1 base, with 18 bases sitting between them.

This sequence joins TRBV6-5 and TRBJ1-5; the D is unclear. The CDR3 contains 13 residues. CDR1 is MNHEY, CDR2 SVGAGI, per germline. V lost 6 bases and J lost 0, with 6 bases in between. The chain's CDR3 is CASRPYSNQPQHF. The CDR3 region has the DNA TGTGCCAGCAGACCGTATAGCAATCAGCCCCAGCATTTT.

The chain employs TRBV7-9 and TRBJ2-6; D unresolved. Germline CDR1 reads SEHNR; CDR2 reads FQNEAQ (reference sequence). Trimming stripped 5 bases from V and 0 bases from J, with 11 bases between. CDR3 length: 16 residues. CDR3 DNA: TGTGCCAGCAGCAGATATAGGGACTCTGGGGCCAACGTCCTGACTTTC. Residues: CASSRYRDSGANVLTF.

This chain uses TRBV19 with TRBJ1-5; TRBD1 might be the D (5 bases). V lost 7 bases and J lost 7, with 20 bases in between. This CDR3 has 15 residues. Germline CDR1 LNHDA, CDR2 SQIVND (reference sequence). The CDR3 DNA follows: TGTGCCAGTACCATAGTCGGGGGAGGGGACCAGCCCCAGCATTTT. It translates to CASTIVGGGDQPQHF.

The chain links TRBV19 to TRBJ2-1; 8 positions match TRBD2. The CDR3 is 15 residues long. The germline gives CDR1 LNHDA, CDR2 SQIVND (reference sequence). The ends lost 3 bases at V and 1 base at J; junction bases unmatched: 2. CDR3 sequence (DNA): TGTGCCAGTAGTATGTTAGCGGGATCCTACAATGAGCAGTTCTTC. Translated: CASSMLAGSYNEQFF.

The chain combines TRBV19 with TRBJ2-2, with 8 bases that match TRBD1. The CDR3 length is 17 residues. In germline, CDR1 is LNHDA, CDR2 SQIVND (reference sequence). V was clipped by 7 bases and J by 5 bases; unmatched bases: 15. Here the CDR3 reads CASIKRAGGKRTGELFF. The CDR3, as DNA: TGTGCCAGTATAAAGAGGGCAGGGGGCAAACGAACCGGGGAGCTGTTTTTT.

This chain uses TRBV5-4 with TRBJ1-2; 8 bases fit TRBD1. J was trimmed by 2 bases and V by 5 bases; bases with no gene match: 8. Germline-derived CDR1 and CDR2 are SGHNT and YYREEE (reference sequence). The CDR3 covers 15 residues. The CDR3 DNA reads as TGTGCCAGCAGACGGGGACAGGCTGAGAACTATGGCTACACCTTC. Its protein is CASRRGQAENYGYTF.

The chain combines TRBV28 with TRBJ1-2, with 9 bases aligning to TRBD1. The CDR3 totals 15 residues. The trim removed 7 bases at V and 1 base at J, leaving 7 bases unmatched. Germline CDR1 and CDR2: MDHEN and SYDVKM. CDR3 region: CASTRGQGFNYGYTF. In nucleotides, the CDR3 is TGTGCCAGCACCAGGGGACAGGGATTTAACTATGGCTACACCTTC.

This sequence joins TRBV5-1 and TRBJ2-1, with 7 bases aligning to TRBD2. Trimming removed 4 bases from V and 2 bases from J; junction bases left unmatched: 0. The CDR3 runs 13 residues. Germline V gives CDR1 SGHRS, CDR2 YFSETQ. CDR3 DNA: TGCGCCAGCAGCGGGACTACCTACAATGAGCAGTTCTTC. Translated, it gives CASSGTTYNEQFF.

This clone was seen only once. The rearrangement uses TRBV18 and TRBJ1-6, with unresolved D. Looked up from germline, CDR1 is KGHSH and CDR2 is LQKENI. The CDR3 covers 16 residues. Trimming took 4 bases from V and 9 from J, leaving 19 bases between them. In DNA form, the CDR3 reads TGTGCCAGCTCACTAGAACGAGTTATCAACCTTTCACCCCTCCACTTT. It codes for CASSLERVINLSPLHF.

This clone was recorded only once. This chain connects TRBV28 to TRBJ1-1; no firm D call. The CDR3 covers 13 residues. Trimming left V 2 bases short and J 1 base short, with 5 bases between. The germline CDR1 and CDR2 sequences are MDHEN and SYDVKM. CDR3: CASSLMPNTEAFF. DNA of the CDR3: TGTGCCAGCAGTTTAATGCCGAACACTGAAGCTTTCTTT.

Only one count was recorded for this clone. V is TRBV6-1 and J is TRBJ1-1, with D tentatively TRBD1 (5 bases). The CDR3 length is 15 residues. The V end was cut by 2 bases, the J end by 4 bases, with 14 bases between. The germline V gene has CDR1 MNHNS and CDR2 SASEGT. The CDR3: CASSEPPDSSTEAFF. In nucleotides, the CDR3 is TGTGCCAGCAGTGAACCCCCTGACAGCAGCACTGAAGCTTTCTTT.

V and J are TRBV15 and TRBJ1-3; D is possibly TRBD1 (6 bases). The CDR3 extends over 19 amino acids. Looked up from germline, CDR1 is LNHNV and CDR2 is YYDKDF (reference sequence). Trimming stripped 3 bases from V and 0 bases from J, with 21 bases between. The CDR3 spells CATSRNDQSWTASGNTIYF. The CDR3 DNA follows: TGTGCCACCAGCAGGAACGACCAAAGCTGGACAGCCTCTGGAAACACCATATATTTT. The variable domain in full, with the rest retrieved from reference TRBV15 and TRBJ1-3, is DAMVIQNPRYQVTQFGKPVTLSCSQTLNHNVMYWYQQKSSQAPKLLFHYYDKDFNNEADTPDNFQSRRPNTSFCFLDIRSPGLGDTAMYLCATSRNDQSWTASGNTIYFGEGSWLTVV.

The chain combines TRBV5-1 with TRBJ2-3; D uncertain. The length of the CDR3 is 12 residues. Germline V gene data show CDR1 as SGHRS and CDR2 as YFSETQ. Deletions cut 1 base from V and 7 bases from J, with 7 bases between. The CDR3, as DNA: TGCGCCAGCAGCTTGATTGGAAATACGCAGTATTTT. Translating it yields CASSLIGNTQYF.

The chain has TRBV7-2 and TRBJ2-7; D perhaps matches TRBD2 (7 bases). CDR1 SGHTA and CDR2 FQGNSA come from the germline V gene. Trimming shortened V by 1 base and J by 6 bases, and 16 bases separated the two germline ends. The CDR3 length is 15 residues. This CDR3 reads CASSLDNREGGEQYF. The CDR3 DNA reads TGTGCCAGCAGCTTAGATAACAGGGAGGGAGGCGAGCAGTACTTC. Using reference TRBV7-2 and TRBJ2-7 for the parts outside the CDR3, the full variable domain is GAGVSQSPSNKVTEKGKDVELRCDPISGHTALYWYRQSLGQGLEFLIYFQGNSAPDKSGLPSDRFSAERTGGSVSTLTIQRTQQEDSAVYLCASSLDNREGGEQYFGPGTRLTVT.

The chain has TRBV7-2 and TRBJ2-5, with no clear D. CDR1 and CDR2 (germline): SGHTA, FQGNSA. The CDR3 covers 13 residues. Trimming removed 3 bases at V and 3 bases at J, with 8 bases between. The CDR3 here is CASSFGPKETQYF. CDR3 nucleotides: TGTGCCAGCAGCTTCGGACCTAAAGAGACCCAGTACTTC. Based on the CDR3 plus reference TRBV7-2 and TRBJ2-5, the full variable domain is GAGVSQSPSNKVTEKGKDVELRCDPISGHTALYWYRQSLGQGLEFLIYFQGNSAPDKSGLPSDRFSAERTGGSVSTLTIQRTQQEDSAVYLCASSFGPKETQYFGPGTRLLVL.

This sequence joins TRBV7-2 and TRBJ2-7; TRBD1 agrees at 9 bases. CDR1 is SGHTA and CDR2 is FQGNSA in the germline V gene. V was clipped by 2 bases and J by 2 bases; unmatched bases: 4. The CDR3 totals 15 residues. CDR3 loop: CASSLIGDRAYEQYF. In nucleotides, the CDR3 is TGTGCCAGCAGCTTAATTGGGGACAGGGCCTACGAGCAGTACTTC. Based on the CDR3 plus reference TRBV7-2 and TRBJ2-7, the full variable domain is GAGVSQSPSNKVTEKGKDVELRCDPISGHTALYWYRQSLGQGLEFLIYFQGNSAPDKSGLPSDRFSAERTGGSVSTLTIQRTQQEDSAVYLCASSLIGDRAYEQYFGPGTRLTVT.

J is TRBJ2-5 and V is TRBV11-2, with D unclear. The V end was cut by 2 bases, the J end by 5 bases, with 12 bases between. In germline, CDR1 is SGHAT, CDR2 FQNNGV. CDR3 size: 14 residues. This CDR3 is CASSLRKVLETQYF. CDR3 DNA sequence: TGTGCCAGCAGCTTAAGGAAGGTTTTGGAGACCCAGTACTTC.

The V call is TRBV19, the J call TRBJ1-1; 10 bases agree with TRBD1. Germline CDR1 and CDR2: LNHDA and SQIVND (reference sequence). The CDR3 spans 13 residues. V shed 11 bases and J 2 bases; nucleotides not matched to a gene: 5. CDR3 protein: CAFWDRGNTEAFF. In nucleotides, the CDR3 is TGTGCCTTCTGGGACAGGGGCAACACTGAAGCTTTCTTT.

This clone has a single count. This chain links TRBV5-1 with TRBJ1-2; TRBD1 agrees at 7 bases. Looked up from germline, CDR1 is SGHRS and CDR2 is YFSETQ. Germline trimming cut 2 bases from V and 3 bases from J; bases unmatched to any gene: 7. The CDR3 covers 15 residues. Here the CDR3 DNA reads TGCGCCAGCAGCTTTGGAGGGGGCGCGGACTATGGCTACACCTTC. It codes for CASSFGGGADYGYTF. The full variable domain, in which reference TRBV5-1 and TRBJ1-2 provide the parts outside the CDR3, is KAGVTQTPRYLIKTRGQQVTLSCSPISGHRSVSWYQQTPGQGLQFLFEYFSETQRNKGNFPGRFSGRQFSNSRSEMNVSTLELGDSALYLCASSFGGGADYGYTFGSGTRLTVV.